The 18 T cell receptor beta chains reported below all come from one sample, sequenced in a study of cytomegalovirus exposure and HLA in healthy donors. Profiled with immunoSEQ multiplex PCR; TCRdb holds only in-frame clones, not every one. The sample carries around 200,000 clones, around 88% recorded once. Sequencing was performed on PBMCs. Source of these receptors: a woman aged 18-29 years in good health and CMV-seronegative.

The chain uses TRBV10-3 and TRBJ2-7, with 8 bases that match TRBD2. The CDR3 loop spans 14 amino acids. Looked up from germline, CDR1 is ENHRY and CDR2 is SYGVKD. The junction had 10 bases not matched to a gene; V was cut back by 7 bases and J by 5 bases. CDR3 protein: CAINPGRDLHEQYF. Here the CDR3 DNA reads TGTGCCATCAACCCCGGGAGGGACCTCCACGAGCAGTACTTC.

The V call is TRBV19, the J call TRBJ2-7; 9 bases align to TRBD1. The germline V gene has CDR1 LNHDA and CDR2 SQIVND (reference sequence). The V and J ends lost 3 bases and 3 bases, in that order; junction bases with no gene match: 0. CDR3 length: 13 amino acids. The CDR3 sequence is CASSMGQGYEQYF. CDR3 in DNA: TGTGCCAGTAGTATGGGACAGGGCTACGAGCAGTACTTC.

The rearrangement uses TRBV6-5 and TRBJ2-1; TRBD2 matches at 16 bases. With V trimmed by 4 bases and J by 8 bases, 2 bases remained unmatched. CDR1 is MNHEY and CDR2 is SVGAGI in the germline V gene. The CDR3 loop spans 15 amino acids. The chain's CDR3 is CASSLGLAGGDEQFF. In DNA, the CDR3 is TGTGCCAGCAGTTTGGGACTAGCGGGAGGGGATGAGCAGTTCTTC.

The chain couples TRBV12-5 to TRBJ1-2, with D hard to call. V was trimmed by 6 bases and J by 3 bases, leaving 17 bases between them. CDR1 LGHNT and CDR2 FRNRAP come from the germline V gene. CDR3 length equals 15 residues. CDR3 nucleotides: TGTGCTAGTGGAGACCTGACGACACAGTACTATGGCTACACCTTC. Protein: CASGDLTTQYYGYTF.

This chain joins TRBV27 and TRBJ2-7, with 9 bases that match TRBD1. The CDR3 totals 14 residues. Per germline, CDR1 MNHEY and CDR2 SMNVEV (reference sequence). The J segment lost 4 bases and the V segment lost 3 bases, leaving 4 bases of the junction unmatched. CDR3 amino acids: CASSLTGQGYEQYF. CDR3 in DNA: TGTGCCAGCAGTTTGACCGGACAGGGGTACGAGCAGTACTTC.

Written as DNA, the CDR3 is TGTGCCAGCAGCTTAGTTGCGGGAGGGTACGAGCAGTACTTC. Its translation is CASSLVAGGYEQYF. The chain carries TRBV7-8 and TRBJ2-7; 9 nucleotides line up with TRBD2. Germline V gives CDR1 SGHVS, CDR2 FQNEAQ. The V and J ends lost 1 base and 4 bases, in that order; junction bases with no gene match: 2. The CDR3 consists of 14 residues.

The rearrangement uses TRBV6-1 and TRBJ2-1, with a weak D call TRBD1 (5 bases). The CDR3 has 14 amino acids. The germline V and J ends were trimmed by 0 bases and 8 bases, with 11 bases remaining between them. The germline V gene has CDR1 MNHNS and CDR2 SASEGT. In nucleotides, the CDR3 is TGTGCCAGCAGTGAAGCCTTCAGGGCCCATGAGCAGTTCTTC. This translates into CASSEAFRAHEQFF.

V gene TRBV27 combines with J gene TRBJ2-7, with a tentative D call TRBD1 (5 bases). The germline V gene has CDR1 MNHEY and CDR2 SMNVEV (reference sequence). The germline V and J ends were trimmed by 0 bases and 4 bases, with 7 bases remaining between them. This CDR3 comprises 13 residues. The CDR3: CASSLSDSYEQYF. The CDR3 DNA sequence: TGTGCCAGCAGTTTATCTGACAGTTACGAGCAGTACTTC.

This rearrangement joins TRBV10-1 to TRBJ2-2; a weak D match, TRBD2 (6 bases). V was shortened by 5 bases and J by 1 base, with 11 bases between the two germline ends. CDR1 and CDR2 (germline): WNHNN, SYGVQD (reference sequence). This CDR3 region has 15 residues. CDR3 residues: CASSPGLRNTGELFF. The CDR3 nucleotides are TGCGCCAGCAGTCCGGGACTCCGGAACACCGGGGAGCTGTTTTTT.

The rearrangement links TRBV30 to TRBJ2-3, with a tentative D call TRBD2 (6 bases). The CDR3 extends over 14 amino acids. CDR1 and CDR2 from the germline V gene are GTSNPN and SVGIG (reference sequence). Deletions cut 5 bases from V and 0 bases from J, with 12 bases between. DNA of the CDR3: TGTGCCTGGGGGGGGACTTCAAGCACAGATACGCAGTATTTT. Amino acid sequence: CAWGGTSSTDTQYF.

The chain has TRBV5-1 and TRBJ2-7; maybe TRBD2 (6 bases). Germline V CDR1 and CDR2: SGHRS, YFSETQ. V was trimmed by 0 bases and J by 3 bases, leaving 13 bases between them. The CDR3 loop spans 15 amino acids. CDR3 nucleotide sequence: TGCGCCAGCAGCTTGGCCGGCGGGGAAATCTACGAGCAGTACTTC. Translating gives CASSLAGGEIYEQYF. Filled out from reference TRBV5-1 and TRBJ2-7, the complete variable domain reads KAGVTQTPRYLIKTRGQQVTLSCSPISGHRSVSWYQQTPGQGLQFLFEYFSETQRNKGNFPGRFSGRQFSNSRSEMNVSTLELGDSALYLCASSLAGGEIYEQYFGPGTRLTVT.

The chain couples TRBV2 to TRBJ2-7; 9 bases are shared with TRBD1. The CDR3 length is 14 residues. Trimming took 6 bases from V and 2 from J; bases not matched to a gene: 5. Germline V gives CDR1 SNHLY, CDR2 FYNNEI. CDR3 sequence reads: CASRTGTGTYEQYF. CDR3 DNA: TGTGCCAGCAGGACCGGGACAGGGACCTACGAGCAGTACTTC.

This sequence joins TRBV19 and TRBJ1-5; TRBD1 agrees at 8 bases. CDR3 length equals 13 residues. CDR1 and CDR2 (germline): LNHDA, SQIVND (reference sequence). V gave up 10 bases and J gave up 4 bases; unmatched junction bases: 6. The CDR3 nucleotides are TGTGCCACGGTACAGGGGGGTAATCAGCCCCAGCATTTT. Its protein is CATVQGGNQPQHF.

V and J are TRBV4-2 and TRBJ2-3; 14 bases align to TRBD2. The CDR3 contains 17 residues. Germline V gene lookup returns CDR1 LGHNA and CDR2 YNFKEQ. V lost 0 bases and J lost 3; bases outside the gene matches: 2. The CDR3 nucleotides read TGTGCCAGCAGCCAAGATTGGACTAGCGGGAGGACAGATACGCAGTATTTT. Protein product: CASSQDWTSGRTDTQYF.

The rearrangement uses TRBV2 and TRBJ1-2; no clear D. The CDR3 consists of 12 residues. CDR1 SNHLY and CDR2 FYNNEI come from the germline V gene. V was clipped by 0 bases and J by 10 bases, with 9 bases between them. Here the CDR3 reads CASSEAQVSYTF. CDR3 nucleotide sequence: TGTGCCAGCAGTGAAGCGCAGGTCTCCTACACCTTC.

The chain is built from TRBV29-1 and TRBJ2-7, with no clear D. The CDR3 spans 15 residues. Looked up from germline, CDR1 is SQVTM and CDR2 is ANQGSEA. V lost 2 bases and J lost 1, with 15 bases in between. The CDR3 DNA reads TGCAGCGTTGAATTGCACAGACATAAATCCTACGAGCAGTACTTC. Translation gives CSVELHRHKSYEQYF.

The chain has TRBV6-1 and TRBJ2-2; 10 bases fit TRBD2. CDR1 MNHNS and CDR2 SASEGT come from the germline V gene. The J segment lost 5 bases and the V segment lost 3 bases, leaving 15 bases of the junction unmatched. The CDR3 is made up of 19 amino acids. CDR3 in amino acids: CASSEFAGLAGVRTGELFF. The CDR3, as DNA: TGTGCCAGCAGTGAGTTCGCGGGGCTAGCGGGAGTCAGAACCGGGGAGCTGTTTTTT.

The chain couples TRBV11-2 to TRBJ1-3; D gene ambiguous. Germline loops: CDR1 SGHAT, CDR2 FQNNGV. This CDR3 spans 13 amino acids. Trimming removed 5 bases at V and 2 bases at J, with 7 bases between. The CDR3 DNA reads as TGTGCCAGCAGCCTACCGACTGGAAACACCATATATTTT. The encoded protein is CASSLPTGNTIYF. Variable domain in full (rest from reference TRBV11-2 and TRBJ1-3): EAGVAQSPRYKIIEKRQSVAFWCNPISGHATLYWYQQILGQGPKLLIQFQNNGVVDDSQLPKDRFSAERLKGVDSTLKIQPAKLEDSAVYLCASSLPTGNTIYFGEGSWLTVV.